This T cell receptor (beta chain) was captured by sequencing in a study of blood T cell repertoires in COVID-19. Looked up from germline, CDR1 is SNHLY and CDR2 is FYNNEI. This CDR3 spans 13 amino acids. The V end lost 7 bases, the J end lost 5 bases, and 13 bases lay between the germline ends. The assay was immunoSEQ multiplex PCR, and TCRdb's table has in-frame clones only and misses some. This table holds roughly 45,000 clones, 75% to 90% found once. This TCR derives from a man in his sixties with active COVID-19. Material: peripheral blood. This chain joins TRBV2 and TRBJ2-3; D perhaps matches TRBD1 (6 bases). As DNA, the CDR3 is TGTGCCAGCAACACAGGGTCGGGAGATACGCAGTATTTT. This sequence encodes CASNTGSGDTQYF.